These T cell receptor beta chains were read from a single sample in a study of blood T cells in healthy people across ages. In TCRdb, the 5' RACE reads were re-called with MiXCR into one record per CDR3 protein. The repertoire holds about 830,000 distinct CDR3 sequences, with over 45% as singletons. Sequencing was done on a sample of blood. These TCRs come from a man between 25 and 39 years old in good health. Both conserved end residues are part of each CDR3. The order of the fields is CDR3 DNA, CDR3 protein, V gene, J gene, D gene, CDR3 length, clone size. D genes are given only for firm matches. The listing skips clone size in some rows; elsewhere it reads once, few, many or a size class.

TGCGCCAGCAGCATCCGGGAGGAAGAGACCCAGTACTTC	CASSIREEETQYF	TRBV4-1	TRBJ2-5	TRBD2	13	-
TGTGCCAGCAGTTACGCGAGGGATACGCAGTATTTT	CASSYARDTQYF	TRBV6-2/TRBV6-3	TRBJ2-3	-	12	-
TGTGCCATCAGTGAGTCCAGGGACGCCGGTAATTCACCCCTCCACTTT	CAISESRDAGNSPLHF	TRBV10-3	TRBJ1-6	-	16	few
TGTGCCAGCAGCTCCCGAGGGGGGACACCTTACGAGCAGTTCTTC	CASSSRGGTPYEQFF	TRBV7-8	TRBJ2-1	-	15	-
TGTGCCAGCAGCGTTTCTTCAGGGGGGGTGGACACTGAAGCTTTCTTT	CASSVSSGGVDTEAFF	TRBV9	TRBJ1-1	TRBD1	16	-
TGCGCCAGCAGCCAAGACGCGGTACGGGGGAAAGAGGTAAAACTGTTTTTT	CASSQDAVRGKEVKLFF	TRBV4-3	TRBJ1-4	-	17	few
TGTGCCAGCAGCTTAGGTCGGGAGAGAAGCTATGGCTACACCTTC	CASSLGRERSYGYTF	TRBV7-2	TRBJ1-2	-	15	few
TGTGCCAGCGATAACAGGGACTATGGCTACACCTTC	CASDNRDYGYTF	TRBV7-2	TRBJ1-2	-	12	-
TGTGCCATCAGTGAGGCCCGCAATGAAAAACTGTTTTTT	CAISEARNEKLFF	TRBV10-3	TRBJ1-4	-	13	-
TGTGCCAGCAGCCAAGATTTGACTAGCATAAAGACCCAGTACTTC	CASSQDLTSIKTQYF	TRBV4-2	TRBJ2-5	TRBD2	15	-
TGTGCCAGCAGCCAAGAATCCGTCTTGAGGGCTTTCTTT	CASSQESVLRAFF	TRBV14	TRBJ1-1	-	13	once
TGCAGTGCTATTCAAGACACAGATACGCAGTATTTT	CSAIQDTDTQYF	TRBV20-1	TRBJ2-3	-	12	few
TGTGCCAGCAGCTTAACGCGTCTAGCAGGCAATGAGCAGTTCTTC	CASSLTRLAGNEQFF	TRBV7-3	TRBJ2-1	-	15	-
TGTGCCAGCAGCTCGACAGCTACAGGGGCCCTAGCCTACAATGAGCAGTACTTC	CASSSTATGALAYNEQYF	TRBV7-2	TRBJ2-7	TRBD1	18	-
TGCGCCAGCAGCCGAGAGAAGGGCTTTACAGATACGCAGTATTTT	CASSREKGFTDTQYF	TRBV4-3	TRBJ2-3	-	15	-
TGTGCCACCAGCTCCGAAGGCACAGATACGCAGTATTTT	CATSSEGTDTQYF	TRBV15	TRBJ2-3	-	13	-
TGTGCTAGTGGTTTGGCGAAACATGAAGCTTTCTTT	CASGLAKHEAFF	TRBV12-5	TRBJ1-1	-	12	-
TGTGCCAGCAGCCCCCAGTTGATGTACACTGAAGCTTTCTTT	CASSPQLMYTEAFF	TRBV28	TRBJ1-1	-	14	-
TGTGCCAGCAGTTACTCGACGTCTGGGGCCAACGTCCTGACTTTC	CASSYSTSGANVLTF	TRBV6-5	TRBJ2-6	-	15	-
TGCAGTGCTAGCTTGGGTAGCTCCTACAATGAGCAGTTCTTC	CSASLGSSYNEQFF	TRBV20-1	TRBJ2-1	-	14	few
TGCGCCAGCAGCTTGCAAGGGTCAGGGGGACACAATGAGCAGTTCTTC	CASSLQGSGGHNEQFF	TRBV5-1	TRBJ2-1	TRBD1	16	-
TGTGCCAGCAGTGCGACGTTTAGCGGGGGATCAAGCTCCTACGAGCAGTACTTC	CASSATFSGGSSSYEQYF	TRBV6-1	TRBJ2-7	TRBD2	18	-
TGTGCCAGCACCATAGGGTCTACAGGGGCGGGAGATACGCAGTATTTT	CASTIGSTGAGDTQYF	TRBV7-2	TRBJ2-3	TRBD1	16	-
TGTGCCAGCTCACCACTCGGGGATCAGGCGAACGAGCAGTACTTC	CASSPLGDQANEQYF	TRBV18	TRBJ2-7	-	15	-
TGTGCCAGCAGCAATCCCAGCCGGGATAGGAGGTACGAGCAGTACTTC	CASSNPSRDRRYEQYF	TRBV7-6	TRBJ2-7	-	16	-
TGCGCCAGCAGCCCTCCCGGGACAGGGAGAGAGGAACTGTTTTTT	CASSPPGTGREELFF	TRBV5-1	TRBJ1-4	TRBD1	15	-
TGTGCCAGCAGCCATCGGGGGGGTAATGAGCAGTTCTTC	CASSHRGGNEQFF	TRBV4-2	TRBJ2-1	TRBD2	13	few
TGTGCCAGCAGCTCCCTTTCGGGGGAGCAGTTCTTC	CASSSLSGEQFF	TRBV13	TRBJ2-1	-	12	many
TGTGCCAGCAGCTTAACGACTAGCGCCCCGCCGACCCAGTACTTC	CASSLTTSAPPTQYF	TRBV7-2	TRBJ2-5	TRBD2	15	-
TGTGCCAGCAGTCCCCCGAGAGGGCTAGCGGTAGAGACCCAGTACTTC	CASSPPRGLAVETQYF	TRBV28	TRBJ2-5	TRBD2	16	few
TGTGCCAGCAGCGCCACCGGGGGGGGACTGGGGTATGGCTACACCTTC	CASSATGGGLGYGYTF	TRBV7-9	TRBJ1-2	-	16	once
TGCAGTGCTCCCCAAGGGGCAATGAACACTGAAGCTTTCTTT	CSAPQGAMNTEAFF	TRBV20-1	TRBJ1-1	-	14	once
TGCAGCGTCCTTCCGGGACAGGGGACTGAAGCTTTCTTT	CSVLPGQGTEAFF	TRBV29-1	TRBJ1-1	TRBD1	13	few
TGCAGCGTTAGAATGTCTGGGGCCTATGAGCAGTTCTTC	CSVRMSGAYEQFF	TRBV29-1	TRBJ2-1	-	13	-
TGTGCCAGCAGCTTTTTCACCTCTGGGGCCAACGTCCTGACTTTC	CASSFFTSGANVLTF	TRBV5-6	TRBJ2-6	-	15	-
TGTGCCAGCAGAGCCGGGGTAGCGTACTACGAGCAGTACTTC	CASRAGVAYYEQYF	TRBV28	TRBJ2-7	-	14	-
TGTGCCAGCAGTTACCGTCCAGCGGGAAACACCTACGAGCAGTACTTC	CASSYRPAGNTYEQYF	TRBV6-2/TRBV6-3	TRBJ2-7	TRBD2	16	-
TGTGCCAGCAGCAAAGACAGGGTAATGCGCAATGAGCAGTTCTTC	CASSKDRVMRNEQFF	TRBV7-3	TRBJ2-1	TRBD1	15	-